These 9 T cell receptor beta chains were sequenced from one sample in a study of blood T cell repertoires in COVID-19. Profiled with immunoSEQ multiplex PCR; TCRdb holds only in-frame clones, not every one. The sample shows fewer than 600,000 clones, 80% to 90% of them seen only once. Sequenced material: peripheral blood. These receptors were taken from a man between 18 and 29 years old with COVID-19, enrolled during active disease.

The V call is TRBV19, the J call TRBJ1-1; 7 bases align to TRBD1. Germline V CDR1 and CDR2: LNHDA, SQIVND (reference sequence). The junction had 2 bases not matched to a gene; V was cut back by 3 bases and J by 4 bases. The CDR3 is 13 amino acids. This CDR3 reads CASSMAGGTEAFF. CDR3 coding DNA: TGTGCCAGTAGTATGGCAGGGGGCACTGAAGCTTTCTTT.

The rearrangement links TRBV19 to TRBJ2-6; 8 bases align to TRBD2. The trim removed 5 bases at V and 1 base at J, leaving 7 bases unmatched. The length of the CDR3 is 17 residues. Germline V CDR1 and CDR2: LNHDA, SQIVND (reference sequence). In DNA form, the CDR3 reads TGTGCCAGTAGTCCCCAAGCGGGGGTTTCTGGGGCCAACGTCCTGACTTTC. Encoded protein: CASSPQAGVSGANVLTF.

The V and J genes are TRBV11-2 and TRBJ2-1; 13 bases line up with TRBD2. The CDR3 length is 16 residues. V dropped 5 bases and J dropped 6; count of bases not matched to a gene: 7. The germline CDR1 and CDR2 sequences are SGHAT and FQNNGV. The CDR3 DNA reads as TGTGCCAGCAGCACAGAGGGACTAGCGGGGATCAATGAGCAGTTCTTC. This translates into CASSTEGLAGINEQFF.

The chain carries TRBV25-1 and TRBJ2-7; maybe TRBD2 (5 bases). This CDR3 comprises 14 residues. Trimming removed 4 bases from V and 0 bases from J, with 10 bases in between. CDR1 is MGHDK, CDR2 SYGVNS, per germline. The CDR3 region is CASSGPGNSYEQYF. The CDR3 DNA sequence: TGTGCCAGCAGTGGACCCGGGAACTCCTACGAGCAGTACTTC.

This clone was recorded only once. This sequence joins TRBV5-4 and TRBJ2-5, with 10 bases identical to TRBD2. This CDR3 is built from 16 residues. Germline-derived CDR1 and CDR2 are SGHNT and YYREEE (reference sequence). J lost 1 base, V lost 4 bases, and 7 bases had no gene match. CDR3: CASSRALAGSQETQYF. Written as DNA, the CDR3 is TGTGCCAGCAGCCGCGCACTAGCGGGGAGCCAAGAGACCCAGTACTTC.

The rearrangement uses TRBV7-9 and TRBJ2-1; D is possibly TRBD1 (5 bases). Between the trimmed V and J ends, which lost 5 bases and 8 bases, there was a span of 10 bases. This CDR3 has 12 residues. Germline CDR1 reads SEHNR; CDR2 reads FQNEAQ (reference sequence). Here the CDR3 reads CASSPTGDEQFF. In DNA, the CDR3 is TGTGCCAGCAGCCCCACAGGCGATGAGCAGTTCTTC.

This clone turned up a few times. The V gene is TRBV7-8, the J gene TRBJ1-1, with TRBD1 matching 7 bases. Trimming removed 1 base from V and 5 bases from J; junction bases left unmatched: 13. This CDR3 is built from 17 residues. Germline CDR1 SGHVS, CDR2 FQNEAQ. The CDR3 bases are TGTGCCAGCAGCTTAGGAGAGGGGGCGCGGAGAAGGACTGAAGCTTTCTTT. It encodes CASSLGEGARRRTEAFF.

This chain links TRBV10-3 with TRBJ1-1; D might be TRBD1 (6 bases). Trimming shortened V by 4 bases and J by 5 bases, and 14 bases separated the two germline ends. The CDR3 runs to 14 residues. CDR1 and CDR2 from the germline V gene are ENHRY and SYGVKD. The CDR3 loop is CAISAQGWETEAFF. In nucleotides, the CDR3 is TGTGCCATCAGTGCCCAGGGGTGGGAGACTGAAGCTTTCTTT.

This chain uses TRBV10-3 with TRBJ2-3; 11 bases line up with TRBD2. Germline-derived CDR1 and CDR2 are ENHRY and SYGVKD. This CDR3 has 15 residues. J was trimmed by 2 bases and V by 6 bases; bases with no gene match: 4. The CDR3: CAISISGGDTDTQYF. The CDR3 nucleotides are TGTGCCATCAGCATTAGCGGGGGGGACACAGATACGCAGTATTTT.